This is a list of T cell receptor beta chains from one sample in a study of T cells in tuberculosis. Produced via immunoSEQ multiplex PCR; TCRdb's table is partial and in-frame only. The table has around 33,000 clones, 93% seen once. The specimen was PBMCs, collected at tuberculosis diagnosis. The receptors derive from an adult with tuberculosis. Both conserved end residues are part of each CDR3. Fields, in order: clone size, V gene, D gene, J gene, CDR3 protein, CDR3 DNA. A D gene is named only where the DNA matches it firmly. Expanded clones get a size class; other rows say once, few or many, or leave the size out.

clone size: NA
V gene: TRBV2
D gene: NA
J gene: TRBJ2-7
CDR3 protein: CASSPSYEQYF
CDR3 DNA: TGTGCCAGCAGTCCGAGCTACGAGCAGTACTTC

clone size: once
V gene: TRBV5-4
D gene: TRBD1
J gene: TRBJ1-1
CDR3 protein: CASSSNRGLAEAFF
CDR3 DNA: TGTGCCAGCAGCTCCAACAGGGGGCTGGCTGAAGCTTTCTTT

clone size: NA
V gene: TRBV6-6
D gene: NA
J gene: TRBJ2-7
CDR3 protein: CASSYQGYEQYF
CDR3 DNA: TGTGCCAGCAGTTACCAGGGATACGAGCAGTACTTC

clone size: NA
V gene: TRBV30
D gene: NA
J gene: TRBJ1-2
CDR3 protein: CAWSVIGPRVYGYTF
CDR3 DNA: TGTGCCTGGAGTGTAATAGGCCCTCGGGTCTATGGCTACACCTTC

clone size: NA
V gene: TRBV11-2
D gene: TRBD2
J gene: TRBJ2-2
CDR3 protein: CASSLGLAGYDTGELFF
CDR3 DNA: TGTGCCAGCAGTCTAGGGTTAGCGGGGTACGACACCGGGGAGCTGTTTTTT

clone size: NA
V gene: TRBV4-1
D gene: NA
J gene: TRBJ2-1
CDR3 protein: CASSQGPLGVRLNEQFF
CDR3 DNA: TGCGCCAGCAGCCAAGGCCCTCTAGGGGTAAGATTGAATGAGCAGTTCTTC

clone size: NA
V gene: TRBV5-8
D gene: TRBD1
J gene: TRBJ1-1
CDR3 protein: CASRNRGRTEAFF
CDR3 DNA: TGTGCCAGCAGGAACAGGGGGCGGACTGAAGCTTTCTTT

clone size: NA
V gene: TRBV29-1
D gene: TRBD1
J gene: TRBJ1-1
CDR3 protein: CSVEGQDGTEAFF
CDR3 DNA: TGCAGCGTTGAGGGACAGGACGGCACTGAAGCTTTCTTT

clone size: NA
V gene: TRBV7-9
D gene: TRBD1
J gene: TRBJ2-3
CDR3 protein: CASSSGTGVRDTQYF
CDR3 DNA: TGTGCCAGCAGCTCCGGGACAGGGGTTCGGGATACGCAGTATTTT

clone size: NA
V gene: TRBV6-6
D gene: TRBD2
J gene: TRBJ2-2
CDR3 protein: CASSYLPLADTGELFF
CDR3 DNA: TGTGCCAGCAGTTACTTACCTCTAGCGGACACCGGGGAGCTGTTTTTT

clone size: NA
V gene: TRBV5-5
D gene: NA
J gene: TRBJ2-7
CDR3 protein: CASSLSPGQPYEQYF
CDR3 DNA: TGTGCCAGCAGCTTGTCTCCGGGACAACCTTACGAGCAGTACTTC

clone size: NA
V gene: TRBV5-1
D gene: TRBD1
J gene: TRBJ1-2
CDR3 protein: CASSLGGQGVKGYTF
CDR3 DNA: TGCGCCAGCAGCTTAGGGGGACAGGGGGTAAAGGGCTACACCTTC

clone size: once
V gene: TRBV4-1
D gene: TRBD2
J gene: TRBJ2-7
CDR3 protein: CASSQALAGVSYEQYF
CDR3 DNA: TGCGCCAGCAGCCAAGCGCTAGCGGGGGTTTCCTACGAGCAGTACTTC

clone size: NA
V gene: TRBV7-9
D gene: NA
J gene: TRBJ2-3
CDR3 protein: CASSSSTGLTDTQYF
CDR3 DNA: TGTGCCAGCAGCTCGTCGACAGGACTCACAGATACGCAGTATTTT

clone size: NA
V gene: TRBV9
D gene: TRBD2
J gene: TRBJ2-7
CDR3 protein: CASSPSGTPGYEQYF
CDR3 DNA: TGTGCCAGCAGCCCCAGCGGGACGCCGGGGTACGAGCAGTACTTC

clone size: NA
V gene: TRBV27
D gene: TRBD2
J gene: TRBJ2-7
CDR3 protein: CASSLGLAGGPHEQYF
CDR3 DNA: TGTGCCAGCAGTTTGGGACTAGCGGGAGGGCCCCACGAGCAGTACTTC

clone size: NA
V gene: TRBV5-1
D gene: NA
J gene: TRBJ1-1
CDR3 protein: CASSLRGDTEAFF
CDR3 DNA: TGCGCCAGCAGCTTACGCGGGGACACTGAAGCTTTCTTT

clone size: NA
V gene: TRBV4-2
D gene: TRBD2
J gene: TRBJ2-1
CDR3 protein: CASSQETGGGSYNEQFF
CDR3 DNA: TGTGCCAGCAGCCAAGAGACCGGGGGAGGGTCCTACAATGAGCAGTTCTTC

clone size: NA
V gene: TRBV27
D gene: NA
J gene: TRBJ2-3
CDR3 protein: CASSFGTGSTDTQYF
CDR3 DNA: TGTGCCAGCAGTTTCGGTACAGGTAGCACAGATACGCAGTATTTT

clone size: NA
V gene: TRBV6-5
D gene: NA
J gene: TRBJ1-4
CDR3 protein: CASSYSGDEKLFF
CDR3 DNA: TGTGCCAGCAGTTACTCGGGCGATGAAAAACTGTTTTTT

clone size: NA
V gene: TRBV6-1
D gene: TRBD2
J gene: TRBJ2-2
CDR3 protein: CASSEGSSGTTGELFF
CDR3 DNA: TGTGCCAGCAGTGAAGGATCTAGCGGGACCACCGGGGAGCTGTTTTTT

clone size: few
V gene: TRBV10-3
D gene: TRBD2
J gene: TRBJ2-7
CDR3 protein: CAISTSGRGNEQYF
CDR3 DNA: TGTGCCATCAGTACGAGCGGGAGAGGAAACGAGCAGTACTTC

clone size: NA
V gene: TRBV9
D gene: NA
J gene: TRBJ2-6
CDR3 protein: CASSLEGSGANVLTF
CDR3 DNA: TGTGCCAGCAGCCTTGAGGGCTCTGGGGCCAACGTCCTGACTTTC

clone size: NA
V gene: TRBV27
D gene: TRBD2
J gene: TRBJ2-2
CDR3 protein: CASRGTSSTGELFF
CDR3 DNA: TGTGCCAGCCGCGGGACTAGCTCGACCGGGGAGCTGTTTTTT

clone size: NA
V gene: TRBV7-9
D gene: TRBD1
J gene: TRBJ2-1
CDR3 protein: CASSSSGQPNEQFF
CDR3 DNA: TGTGCCAGCAGCTCCTCGGGACAGCCGAATGAGCAGTTCTTC

clone size: NA
V gene: TRBV10-2
D gene: NA
J gene: TRBJ1-5
CDR3 protein: CASMGGSNQPQHF
CDR3 DNA: TGCGCCAGCATGGGGGGTAGCAATCAGCCCCAGCATTTT

clone size: once
V gene: TRBV4-1
D gene: NA
J gene: TRBJ2-7
CDR3 protein: CASSQGGTRYEQYF
CDR3 DNA: TGCGCCAGCAGCCAAGGGGGCACTCGTTACGAGCAGTACTTC

clone size: NA
V gene: TRBV5-1
D gene: TRBD1
J gene: TRBJ2-3
CDR3 protein: CASSWGDRVTDTQYF
CDR3 DNA: TGCGCCAGCAGCTGGGGGGACAGGGTGACAGATACGCAGTATTTT

clone size: NA
V gene: TRBV5-4
D gene: TRBD2
J gene: TRBJ2-2
CDR3 protein: CASSPSGGSGELFF
CDR3 DNA: TGTGCCAGCAGCCCATCGGGGGGGAGCGGGGAGCTGTTTTTT

clone size: NA
V gene: TRBV7-9
D gene: TRBD2
J gene: TRBJ2-1
CDR3 protein: CASSPAGTSGYNEQFF
CDR3 DNA: TGTGCTAGCAGCCCTGCGGGGACTAGCGGGTACAATGAGCAGTTCTTC

clone size: NA
V gene: TRBV4-1
D gene: NA
J gene: TRBJ2-2
CDR3 protein: CASSQGQANTGELFF
CDR3 DNA: TGCGCCAGCAGCCAAGGGCAAGCGAACACCGGGGAGCTGTTTTTT